The T cell receptor (beta chain) described here comes from a study of cytomegalovirus exposure and HLA in healthy donors. Germline-derived CDR1 and CDR2 are SSHAT and FNYEAQ (reference sequence). The CDR3 has 15 amino acids. To note about this clone: Germline and junction disagree at one end, which may indicate a read error.

All donors participated as healthy donors of bone marrow. It was with 60 Vbeta and 13 Jbeta primers that the PCR ran. Sequencing used immunoSEQ multiplex PCR; TCRdb keeps in-frame clones, though not all of them. The data hold about 180,000 clones, with roughly 85% observed a single time. The V gene is TRBV7-7, the J gene TRBJ2-3, with D possibly TRBD2 on 5 matching bases. The sequenced sample consisted of PBMCs. The receptor comes from a man aged 40-49 years in good health and CMV-seropositive. CDR3 DNA sequence: TGTGCTAGCAGCCTCGGGATATCCACGAGAGATACGCAGTATTTT. Its protein is CASSLGISTRDTQYF. The full variable domain, rest sourced from reference TRBV7-7 and TRBJ2-3, is GAGVSQSPRYKVTKRGQDVTLRCDPISSHATLYWYQQALGQGPEFLTYFNYEAQPDKSGLPSDRFSAERPEGSISTLTIQRTEQRDSAMYRCASSLGISTRDTQYFGPGTRLTVL.